The 32 T cell receptor beta chains presented below share a single source sample, sequenced in a study of cytomegalovirus exposure and HLA in healthy donors. Both 60 Vbeta primers and 13 Jbeta primers went into the PCR. Using immunoSEQ multiplex PCR, the repertoire was profiled, and TCRdb retains in-frame clones only, with some absent. The sample carries 140,000 to 150,000 clones, roughly 80% recorded once. Sequencing was done on a sample of PBMCs. The receptors originated from a female donor in good health and CMV-seronegative.

This rearrangement joins TRBV18 to TRBJ1-5, with no clear D. The ends were cut back, 0 bases at V and 6 bases at J, with 3 bases in the middle. Per germline, CDR1 KGHSH and CDR2 LQKENI. The length of the CDR3 is 12 residues. The CDR3 bases are TGTGCCAGCTCACCACCGAGTCAGCCCCAGCATTTT. This translates into CASSPPSQPQHF.

CDR3 DNA: TGTGCCAGCAGCGTCGCGGGAGGGACAGGGGCCAACGTCCTGACTTTC. It codes for CASSVAGGTGANVLTF. The chain uses TRBV2 and TRBJ2-6; 9 bases line up with TRBD2. This CDR3 comprises 16 residues. The trim removed 6 bases at V and 4 bases at J, leaving 7 bases unmatched. The germline gives CDR1 SNHLY, CDR2 FYNNEI.

The chain has TRBV9 and TRBJ1-5; 8 bases are shared with TRBD1. J was trimmed by 6 bases and V by 3 bases; bases with no gene match: 8. Germline V CDR1 and CDR2: SGDLS, YYNGEE. The CDR3 sequence is 15 residues long. This CDR3 is CASSETGDPGQPQHF. In DNA form, the CDR3 reads TGTGCCAGCAGCGAGACAGGGGACCCAGGTCAGCCCCAGCATTTT.

Regarding this clone: A read error may produce the germline difference seen at one junction end. The J gene is TRBJ1-1, the V gene TRBV7-9; 8 bases map to TRBD1. CDR3 length equals 12 residues. Per the germline V gene, CDR1 is SEHNR and CDR2 is FQNEAQ (reference sequence). In DNA form, the CDR3 reads TGTTCCAGCAGCTCCGGACAGGGTGAAGCTTTCTTT. This gives the protein CSSSSGQGEAFF.

This clone was seen just once. The chain has TRBV28 and TRBJ2-5; TRBD1 aligns across 7 bases. Germline assignment: CDR1 MDHEN and CDR2 SYDVKM. CDR3 length: 16 amino acids. V was pared by 4 bases and J by 2 bases, with 10 bases of the junction left unmatched. CDR3 sequence: CASSYSTGLSQETQYF. The CDR3 region has the DNA TGTGCCAGCAGTTACTCGACAGGGCTCTCACAAGAGACCCAGTACTTC.

V usage is TRBV28 and J usage is TRBJ1-2; 11 nucleotides line up with TRBD1. Unmatched junction bases numbered 9, after V lost 5 bases and J lost 7 bases. CDR3 length: 15 amino acids. CDR1 is MDHEN and CDR2 is SYDVKM in the germline V gene. CDR3 region: CASSEHGQGALGYTF. CDR3 nucleotides: TGTGCCAGCAGTGAACATGGACAGGGGGCGCTTGGCTACACCTTC.

The gene calls are TRBV29-1 and TRBJ2-1, with D perhaps TRBD2 (5 bases). The CDR3 loop spans 12 amino acids. V was clipped by 7 bases and J by 6 bases, with 13 bases between them. Germline V gives CDR1 SQVTM, CDR2 ANQGSEA. CDR3 amino acids: CSAGLERNEQFF. The CDR3 nucleotides are TGCAGCGCTGGACTGGAACGCAATGAGCAGTTCTTC.

The rearrangement links TRBV10-3 to TRBJ1-1, with a tentative D call TRBD1 (6 bases). CDR3 length: 14 amino acids. Germline CDR1 and CDR2: ENHRY and SYGVKD. V lost 8 bases, J lost 2 bases, and 15 bases lay in between. The CDR3 sequence is CAIGGQPGNTEAFF. The CDR3 region has the DNA TGTGCCATCGGAGGACAGCCCGGTAACACTGAAGCTTTCTTT.

The gene calls are TRBV14 and TRBJ1-2; 8 bases agree with TRBD1. The CDR3 is made up of 15 amino acids. Trimming removed 3 bases from V and 2 bases from J; junction bases left unmatched: 5. Germline V gene data show CDR1 as SGHDN and CDR2 as FVKESK. This CDR3 is CASSQSNRGNYGYTF. In DNA, the CDR3 is TGTGCCAGCAGCCAGTCCAACAGGGGGAACTATGGCTACACCTTC.

This sequence joins TRBV5-6 and TRBJ2-5, with 9 bases that match TRBD2. Germline-derived CDR1 and CDR2 are SGHDT and YYEEEE. This CDR3 comprises 15 residues. The J segment lost 4 bases and the V segment lost 4 bases, leaving 8 bases of the junction unmatched. Here the CDR3 reads CASSGGLAGIETQYF. As DNA, the CDR3 is TGTGCCAGCAGCGGTGGGCTAGCGGGAATAGAGACCCAGTACTTC.

This clone was observed a handful of times. The chain has TRBV19 and TRBJ1-1; 7 bases agree with TRBD1. The CDR3 length is 12 residues. Germline V gene lookup returns CDR1 LNHDA and CDR2 SQIVND (reference sequence). V lost 1 base to trimming and J lost 11 bases; unmatched junction nucleotides: 4. CDR3 sequence: CASSIGQGRAFF. The CDR3 DNA reads as TGTGCCAGTAGTATAGGACAGGGTCGGGCTTTCTTT.

The table lists this clone with a few counts. The chain uses TRBV20-1 and TRBJ1-1; D gene uncertain. Germline values: CDR1 DFQATT, CDR2 SNEGSKA (reference sequence). CDR3 size: 10 residues. V lost 7 bases and J 10 bases, leaving 13 bases between the germline ends. The CDR3 sequence is CSVTGGGAFF. The CDR3 DNA reads TGCAGTGTGACGGGAGGTGGAGCTTTCTTT.

This clone was observed once. This rearrangement joins TRBV7-9 to TRBJ2-1, with 7 bases lining up with TRBD1. The CDR3 sequence is 13 residues long. Trimming took 7 bases from V and 5 from J; bases not matched to a gene: 5. Germline V gene data show CDR1 as SEHNR and CDR2 as FQNEAQ (reference sequence). CDR3 amino acids: CASTDRRNNEQFF. Here the CDR3 DNA reads TGTGCCAGCACGGACAGGCGAAACAATGAGCAGTTCTTC.

The V gene is TRBV2, the J gene TRBJ2-3, with 13 bases aligning to TRBD2. CDR1 and CDR2 (germline): SNHLY, FYNNEI. V shed 1 base and J 1 base; nucleotides not matched to a gene: 8. This CDR3 region has 19 residues. CDR3 bases: TGTGCCAGCAGTGAAGTACTAGCGGGAGGGCCCTTGGGCACAGATACGCAGTATTTT. Its translation is CASSEVLAGGPLGTDTQYF. Full variable domain (missing parts from reference TRBV2 and TRBJ2-3): EPEVTQTPSHQVTQMGQEVILRCVPISNHLYFYWYRQILGQKVEFLVSFYNNEISEKSEIFDDQFSVERPDGSNFTLKIRSTKLEDSAMYFCASSEVLAGGPLGTDTQYFGPGTRLTVL.

This clone was counted only a few times. The chain recombines TRBV28 with TRBJ2-6, with 8 bases identical to TRBD2. The germline V gene encodes CDR1 MDHEN and CDR2 SYDVKM. The CDR3 sequence is 16 residues long. Germline trimming cut 10 bases from V and 1 base from J; bases unmatched to any gene: 9. This chain's CDR3 is CATRGGATSGANVLTF. The DNA of the CDR3 is TGTGCCACCCGGGGGGGGGCCACGTCTGGGGCCAACGTCCTGACTTTC.

The chain couples TRBV6-5 to TRBJ1-2; 10 nucleotides match TRBD1. The CDR3 has 16 residues. Germline-derived CDR1 and CDR2 are MNHEY and SVGAGI. The ends lost 2 bases at V and 8 bases at J; junction bases unmatched: 11. CDR3 coding DNA: TGTGCCAGCAGTTACAATTTCGCGGGACAGGGGAGCGGCTACACCTTC. The encoded protein is CASSYNFAGQGSGYTF.

The rearrangement links TRBV19 to TRBJ1-5; possibly TRBD1 for D (5 bases). The length of the CDR3 is 15 residues. V was pared by 6 bases and J by 5 bases, with 17 bases between. Germline V lookup: CDR1 LNHDA, CDR2 SQIVND (reference sequence). The CDR3 region has the DNA TGTGCCAGTAGCACCCAGGGATTTGCGGATCAGCCCCAGCATTTT. Its translation is CASSTQGFADQPQHF.

As regards this clone: A read error may account for a junction end that differs from germline. The rearrangement links TRBV27 to TRBJ1-2, with a weak D call TRBD1 (6 bases). The CDR3 sequence is 14 residues long. Germline V gene sequence: CDR1 MNHEY, CDR2 SMNVEV (reference sequence). The CDR3, as DNA: TGTGCCAGCAGTCCGGTGGGGGGGCTCGGCGGATACCCCTTC. Translation gives CASSPVGGLGGYPF.

The chain carries TRBV2 and TRBJ2-2; the match to TRBD1 covers 7 bases. J gave up 5 bases and V 2 bases, and 2 bases lay outside the gene matches. The CDR3 totals 14 residues. CDR1 is SNHLY, CDR2 FYNNEI, per germline. The CDR3 DNA reads as TGTGCCAGCAGTGAACAGGGGGAAACCGGGGAGCTGTTTTTT. Its translation: CASSEQGETGELFF.

This clone was counted once. The chain is built from TRBV5-1 and TRBJ2-7, with D possibly TRBD1 on 5 matching bases. This CDR3 region has 16 residues. CDR1 SGHRS and CDR2 YFSETQ come from the germline V gene. The germline V and J ends were trimmed by 0 bases and 0 bases, with 13 bases remaining between them. The chain's CDR3 is CASSLGRTLVSYEQYF. The CDR3 nucleotides are TGCGCCAGCAGCTTGGGGCGGACACTCGTCTCCTACGAGCAGTACTTC.

CDR3 DNA sequence: TGTGCCAGCAGTCAACGACAGGGACGAGAGACCCAGTACTTC. Translation gives CASSQRQGRETQYF. The rearrangement joins TRBV28 to TRBJ2-5; 7 bases align to TRBD1. The germline V gene has CDR1 MDHEN and CDR2 SYDVKM. The CDR3 has 14 residues. The V segment lost 5 bases and the J segment 4 bases; nucleotides outside the gene matches: 7.

The rearrangement links TRBV5-8 to TRBJ2-1, with D possibly being TRBD1 (6 bases). V was pared by 7 bases and J by 1 base, with 6 bases between. The CDR3 spans 12 residues. CDR1 is SGHTS and CDR2 is YDEGEE in the germline V gene. The CDR3 sequence: CASDRSYNEQFF. The CDR3 DNA is TGTGCCAGCGACAGGTCCTACAATGAGCAGTTCTTC.

The chain carries TRBV4-2 and TRBJ1-1; no clear D gene. The V gene lost 3 bases and the J gene lost 4 bases, with 12 bases spanning the gap. CDR3 size: 14 residues. From germline, CDR1 is LGHNA and CDR2 YNFKEQ. CDR3 sequence reads: CASSQSPAGTEAFF. CDR3 coding DNA: TGTGCCAGCAGCCAGTCCCCGGCGGGCACTGAAGCTTTCTTT.

J is TRBJ1-2 and V is TRBV6-1; 7 nucleotides agree with TRBD1. The CDR3 is 14 amino acids. V shed 6 bases and J 8 bases; nucleotides not matched to a gene: 12. CDR1 is MNHNS, CDR2 SASEGT, per germline. The CDR3 region is CASSAIGAGGGYTF. The CDR3 region has the DNA TGTGCCAGCAGCGCAATAGGGGCAGGGGGAGGCTACACCTTC.

This clone was seen just once. This chain links TRBV7-2 with TRBJ1-4, with a weak D call TRBD1 (5 bases). The length of the CDR3 is 16 residues. V was clipped by 1 base and J by 7 bases, with 16 bases between them. The germline CDR1 and CDR2 sequences are SGHTA and FQGNSA. CDR3 nucleotides: TGTGCCAGCAGCTTAGACCGGGGGGTGGGAAGTGAAAAACTGTTTTTT. It translates to CASSLDRGVGSEKLFF.

J is TRBJ1-2 and V is TRBV9; weak D call: TRBD1 (5 bases). The V end lost 0 bases, the J end lost 11 bases, and 14 bases lay between the germline ends. This CDR3 region has 13 residues. Germline assignment: CDR1 SGDLS and CDR2 YYNGEE. CDR3 nucleotides: TGTGCCAGCAGCGTAGGCGGGGCAATGTGGTACACCTTC. It is translated as CASSVGGAMWYTF.

This chain links TRBV28 with TRBJ2-7, with D unclear. Germline CDR1 reads MDHEN; CDR2 reads SYDVKM. V lost 4 bases to trimming and J lost 2 bases, with 6 bases between them. This CDR3 has 12 residues. The CDR3 DNA is TGTGCCAGCAGTTCCCCTCCCTACGAGCAGTACTTC. It translates to CASSSPPYEQYF.

The genes are TRBV30 and TRBJ1-1, with a tentative D call TRBD1 (5 bases). CDR3 length equals 14 residues. The V gene lost 0 bases and the J gene lost 0 bases, with 8 bases spanning the gap. The germline CDR1 and CDR2 sequences are GTSNPN and SVGIG (reference sequence). CDR3 coding DNA: TGTGCCTGGAGTGTCTCAGGGATGAACACTGAAGCTTTCTTT. Translation gives CAWSVSGMNTEAFF.

The chain links TRBV5-8 to TRBJ2-7; 10 bases are shared with TRBD1. The CDR3 totals 18 residues. Germline V gives CDR1 SGHTS, CDR2 YDEGEE. J gave up 0 bases and V 2 bases, and 11 bases lay outside the gene matches. The CDR3 DNA is TGTGCCAGCAGCTTACGGCGCTCCGGGACAGGGGTCTCCTACGAGCAGTACTTC. Its translation: CASSLRRSGTGVSYEQYF.

This clone was counted once. The gene calls are TRBV5-1 and TRBJ1-4; TRBD1 matches at 9 bases. The V gene's germline CDR1 is SGHRS and CDR2 YFSETQ. This CDR3 is 15 amino acids long. V was pared by 1 base and J by 5 bases, with 3 bases of the junction left unmatched. CDR3 protein: CASSLTGTGNEKLFF. CDR3 DNA: TGCGCCAGCAGCTTGACCGGGACAGGGAATGAAAAACTGTTTTTT.

J is TRBJ1-2 and V is TRBV10-3, with 11 bases that match TRBD1. Germline V CDR1 and CDR2: ENHRY, SYGVKD. CDR3 length: 16 amino acids. J was trimmed by 3 bases and V by 5 bases; bases with no gene match: 8. The CDR3 DNA sequence: TGTGCCATCAGTCTCAGCCCGGGACAGGGGGACTATGGCTACACCTTC. Translated: CAISLSPGQGDYGYTF.

The V call is TRBV14, the J call TRBJ2-3; 9 nucleotides align to TRBD1. CDR1 is SGHDN, CDR2 FVKESK, per germline. CDR3 size: 16 residues. V trimming: 2 bases; J trimming: 2 bases; junction bases outside the gene matches: 5. The CDR3 DNA reads as TGTGCCAGCAGCCAACGCCGGGACAGGGTCACAGATACGCAGTATTTT. Residues: CASSQRRDRVTDTQYF.